The clone carrying this TCR beta chain was seen repeatedly, ten times or more. From the germline J gene comes the end of the CDR3, since the read stops 3 residues before it. These data are taken from a study of T cell clonality in common variable immunodeficiency. This CDR3 spans 11 amino acids. Trimming left V 11 bases short and J 8 bases short, with 13 bases between. Produced via immunoSEQ multiplex PCR; TCRdb's table is partial and in-frame only. The table lists some 64,000 clones, with no singletons. The sequence was collected from a person between 18 and 75 years old in good health. V and J are TRBV23-1 and TRBJ2-1; TRBD1 might be the D (5 bases). TRBV23-1 carries the ORF label, with uncertain function. Sequenced sample: peripheral blood mononuclear cells. The CDR3 loop reads CAAGRAHEQFF. The covered CDR3 bases are TGCGCCGCCGGCAGGGCCCATGAG.